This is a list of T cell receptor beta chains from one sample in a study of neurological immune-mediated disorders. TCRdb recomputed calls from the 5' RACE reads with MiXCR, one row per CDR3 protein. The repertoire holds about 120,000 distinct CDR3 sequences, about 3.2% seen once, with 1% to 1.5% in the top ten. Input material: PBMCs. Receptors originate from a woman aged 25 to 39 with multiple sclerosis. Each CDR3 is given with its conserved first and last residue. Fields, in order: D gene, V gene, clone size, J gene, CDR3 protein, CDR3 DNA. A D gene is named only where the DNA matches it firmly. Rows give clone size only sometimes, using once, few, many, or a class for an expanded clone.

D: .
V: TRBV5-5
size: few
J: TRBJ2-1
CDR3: CDSSRWGDEQFF
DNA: TGTGACAGCAGCAGGTGGGGTGATGAGCAGTTCTTC

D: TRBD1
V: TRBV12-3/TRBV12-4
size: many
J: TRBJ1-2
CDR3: CASSSPGGGYGYTF
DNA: TGTGCCAGCAGTTCCCCAGGGGGAGGTTATGGCTACACCTTC

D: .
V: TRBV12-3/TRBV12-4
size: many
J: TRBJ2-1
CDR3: CASSLVRLQFF
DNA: TGTGCCAGCAGTTTAGTCCGGTTGCAGTTCTTC

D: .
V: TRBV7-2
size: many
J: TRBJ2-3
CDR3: CASRSPEGGIDTQYF
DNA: TGTGCCAGCAGATCTCCCGAGGGCGGGATTGATACGCAGTATTTT

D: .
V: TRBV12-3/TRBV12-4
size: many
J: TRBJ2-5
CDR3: CAGIKETQYF
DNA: TGTGCCGGAATTAAAGAGACCCAGTACTTC

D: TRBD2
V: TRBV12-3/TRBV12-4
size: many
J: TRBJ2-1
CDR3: CASHLFEVAGAPSKRNEQFF
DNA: TGTGCCAGCCATTTGTTTGAGGTAGCGGGAGCCCCTAGTAAGCGCAATGAGCAGTTCTTC

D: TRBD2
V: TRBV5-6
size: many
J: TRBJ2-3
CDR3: CASSRTRTSADTQYF
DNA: TGTGCCAGCAGCCGGACTCGGACTAGCGCAGATACGCAGTATTTT

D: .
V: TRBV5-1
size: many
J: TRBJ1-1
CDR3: CASSLGGGRANTEAFF
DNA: TGCGCCAGCAGCTTGGGGGGCGGCAGGGCAAACACTGAAGCTTTCTTT

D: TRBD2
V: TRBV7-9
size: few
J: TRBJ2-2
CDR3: CASSDLPGLAETGDTGELVF
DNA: TGTGCCAGCAGCGACTTACCGGGACTAGCGGAAACCGGGGACACCGGGGAGCTGGTTTTT

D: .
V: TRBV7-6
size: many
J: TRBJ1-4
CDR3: CASSSTGPGKLFF
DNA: TGTGCCAGCAGCTCGACGGGCCCAGGGAAACTGTTTTTT

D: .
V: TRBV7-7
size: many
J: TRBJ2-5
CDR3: CASSLALGQETQYF
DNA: TGTGCCAGCAGCTTAGCTTTGGGGCAAGAGACCCAGTACTTC

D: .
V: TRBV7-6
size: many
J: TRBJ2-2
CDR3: CASSSRIGGELFF
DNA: TGTGCCAGCAGCTCCCGCATCGGCGGGGAGCTGTTTTTT

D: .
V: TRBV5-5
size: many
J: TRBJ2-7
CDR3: CASSLYAEGNNEQYF
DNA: TGTGCCAGCAGCTTGTATGCCGAGGGGAATAACGAGCAGTACTTC

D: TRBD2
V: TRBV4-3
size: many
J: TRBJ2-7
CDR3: CASSQESLAGPHYEQYF
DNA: TGCGCCAGCAGCCAAGAATCACTAGCGGGTCCCCACTACGAGCAGTACTTC

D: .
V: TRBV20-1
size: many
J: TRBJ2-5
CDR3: CSARVNQETQYF
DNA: TGCAGTGCTAGAGTAAATCAAGAGACCCAGTACTTC

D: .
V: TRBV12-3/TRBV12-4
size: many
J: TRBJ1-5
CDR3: CASNAREAQPQHF
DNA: TGTGCCAGCAACGCCAGGGAGGCTCAGCCCCAGCATTTT

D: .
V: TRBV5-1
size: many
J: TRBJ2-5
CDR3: CASSSDRAQYF
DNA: TGCGCCAGCAGCTCTGATAGGGCCCAGTACTTC

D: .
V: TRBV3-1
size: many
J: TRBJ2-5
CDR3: CASSQESEGLNQETQYF
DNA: TGTGCCAGCAGCCAAGAAAGTGAGGGGCTCAACCAAGAGACCCAGTACTTC

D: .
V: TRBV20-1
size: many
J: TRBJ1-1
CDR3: CSASLPGHMNTEAFF
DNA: TGCAGTGCTAGTCTCCCAGGGCACATGAACACTGAAGCTTTCTTT

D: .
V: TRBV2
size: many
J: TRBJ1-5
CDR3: CASSGGPDRNQPQHF
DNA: TGTGCCAGCAGTGGAGGCCCTGACCGGAATCAGCCCCAGCATTTT

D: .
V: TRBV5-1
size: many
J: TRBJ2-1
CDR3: CASSLVGASYNEQFF
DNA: TGCGCCAGCAGCTTGGTTGGGGCATCCTACAATGAGCAGTTCTTC

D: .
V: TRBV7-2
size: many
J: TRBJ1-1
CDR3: CASSNKGFRERDTEAFF
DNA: TGTGCCAGCAGCAACAAAGGGTTTCGTGAGAGGGACACTGAAGCTTTCTTT

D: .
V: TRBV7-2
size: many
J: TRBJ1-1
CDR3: CASSLAYSNTEAFF
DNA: TGTGCCAGCAGCTTAGCGTATTCGAACACTGAAGCTTTCTTT

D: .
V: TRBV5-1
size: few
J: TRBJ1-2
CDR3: CANSFGTYGYTF
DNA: TGCGCCAACAGCTTTGGGACCTATGGCTACACCTTC

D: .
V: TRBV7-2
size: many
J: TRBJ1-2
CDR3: CASSLATGNYGYTF
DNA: TGTGCCAGCAGCTTAGCAACAGGGAACTATGGCTACACCTTC

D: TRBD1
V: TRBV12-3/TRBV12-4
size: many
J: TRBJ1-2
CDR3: CASDGQGGYGYTF
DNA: TGTGCCAGCGACGGACAGGGGGGATATGGCTACACCTTC

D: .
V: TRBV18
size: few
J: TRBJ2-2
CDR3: CASSLLASTGELFF
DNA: TGTGCCAGCTCGCTCCTAGCGAGTACCGGGGAGCTGTTTTTT

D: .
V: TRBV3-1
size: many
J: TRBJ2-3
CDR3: CASSPSPGDTQYF
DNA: TGTGCCAGCAGCCCATCACCCGGGGATACGCAGTATTTT

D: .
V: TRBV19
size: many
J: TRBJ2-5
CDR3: CASSMAGRETQYF
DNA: TGTGCCAGTAGTATGGCAGGGCGAGAGACCCAGTACTTC

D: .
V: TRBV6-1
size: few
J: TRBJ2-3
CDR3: CASILLDPGDTQYF
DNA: TGTGCCAGCATCCTCCTGGACCCTGGGGATACGCAGTATTTT

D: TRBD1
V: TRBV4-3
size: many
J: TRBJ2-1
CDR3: CASSLDRGSEQFF
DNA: TGCGCCAGCAGCCTCGACAGGGGTTCTGAGCAGTTCTTC

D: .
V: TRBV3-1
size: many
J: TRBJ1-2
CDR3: CASSLGPPQGYTF
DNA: TGTGCCAGCAGCCTCGGGCCCCCGCAGGGGTACACCTTC

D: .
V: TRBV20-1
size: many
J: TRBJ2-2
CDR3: CSALIGSTGELFF
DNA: TGCAGTGCTCTAATAGGGAGCACCGGGGAGCTGTTTTTT

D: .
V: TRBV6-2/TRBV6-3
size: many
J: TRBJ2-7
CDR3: CAREYEQYF
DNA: TGTGCCAGGGAGTACGAGCAGTACTTC

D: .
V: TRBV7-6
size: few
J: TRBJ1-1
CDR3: CASSASLNTEAFF
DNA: TGTGCCAGCAGCGCCTCGTTGAACACTGAAGCTTTCTTT

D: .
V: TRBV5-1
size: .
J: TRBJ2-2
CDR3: CASSPTGPGELFF
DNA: TGCGCCAGCAGTCCCACAGGGCCCGGGGAGCTGTTTTTT

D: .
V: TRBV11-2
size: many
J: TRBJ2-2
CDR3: CASSLSYGLFF
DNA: TGTGCCAGCAGCTTATCGTACGGGCTGTTTTTT

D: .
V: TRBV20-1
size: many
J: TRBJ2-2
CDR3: CSARDVGRTGELFF
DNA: TGCAGTGCTAGAGATGTAGGGAGGACCGGGGAGCTGTTTTTT

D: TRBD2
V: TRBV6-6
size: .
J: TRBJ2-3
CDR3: CASSYKTSGRVDTQYF
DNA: TGTGCCAGCAGTTACAAGACTAGTGGGAGGGTAGATACGCAGTATTTT

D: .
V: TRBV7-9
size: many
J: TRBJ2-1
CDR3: CASSLILSEQFF
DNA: TGTGCCAGCAGCTTAATACTGAGTGAGCAGTTCTTC

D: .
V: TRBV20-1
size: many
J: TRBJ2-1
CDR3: CSARPRATYNEQFF
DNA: TGCAGTGCCCGCCCCAGGGCAACCTACAATGAGCAGTTCTTC

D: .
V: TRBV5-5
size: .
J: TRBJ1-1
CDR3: CASSLTALNTEAFF
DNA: TGTGCCAGCAGCTTGACAGCTCTGAACACTGAAGCTTTCTTT

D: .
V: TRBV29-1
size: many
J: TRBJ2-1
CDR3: CSVKSAEQFF
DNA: TGCAGCGTGAAATCAGCAGAGCAGTTCTTC

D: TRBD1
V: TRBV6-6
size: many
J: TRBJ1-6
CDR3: CASETGFNSPLHF
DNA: TGTGCCAGCGAGACAGGGTTTAATTCACCCCTCCACTTT

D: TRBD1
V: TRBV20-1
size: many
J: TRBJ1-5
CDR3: CSARAGTGYQPQHF
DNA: TGCAGTGCTAGGGCCGGGACAGGGTATCAGCCCCAGCATTTT